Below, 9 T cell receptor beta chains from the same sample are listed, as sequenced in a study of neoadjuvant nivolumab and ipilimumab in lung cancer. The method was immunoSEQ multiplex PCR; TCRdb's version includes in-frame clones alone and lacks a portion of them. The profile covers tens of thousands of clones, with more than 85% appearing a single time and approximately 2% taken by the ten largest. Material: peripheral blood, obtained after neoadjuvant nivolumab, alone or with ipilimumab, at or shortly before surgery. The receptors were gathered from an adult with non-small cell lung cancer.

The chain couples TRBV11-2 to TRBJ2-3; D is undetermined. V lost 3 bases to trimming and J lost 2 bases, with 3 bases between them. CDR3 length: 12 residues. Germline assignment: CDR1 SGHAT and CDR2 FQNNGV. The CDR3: CASSFPTDTQYF. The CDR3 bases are TGTGCCAGCAGCTTCCCCACAGATACGCAGTATTTT.

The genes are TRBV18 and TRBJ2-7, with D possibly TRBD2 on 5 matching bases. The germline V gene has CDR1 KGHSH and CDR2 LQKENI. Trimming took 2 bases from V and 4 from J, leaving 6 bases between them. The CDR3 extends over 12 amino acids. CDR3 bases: TGTGCCAGCTCACCAGGAGGATACGAGCAGTACTTC. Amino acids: CASSPGGYEQYF.

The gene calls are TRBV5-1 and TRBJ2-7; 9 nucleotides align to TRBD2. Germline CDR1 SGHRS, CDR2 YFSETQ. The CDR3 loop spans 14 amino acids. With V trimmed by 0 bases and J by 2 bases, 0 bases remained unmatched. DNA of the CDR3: TGCGCCAGCAGCTTGGTAGCGGGGGCCTACGAGCAGTACTTC. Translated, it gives CASSLVAGAYEQYF.

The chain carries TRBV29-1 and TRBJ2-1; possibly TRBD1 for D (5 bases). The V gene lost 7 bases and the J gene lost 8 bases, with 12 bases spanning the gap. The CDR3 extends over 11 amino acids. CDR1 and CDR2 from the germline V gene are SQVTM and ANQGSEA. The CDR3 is CSAFDSYEQFF. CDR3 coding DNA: TGCAGCGCTTTCGACAGCTATGAGCAGTTCTTC.

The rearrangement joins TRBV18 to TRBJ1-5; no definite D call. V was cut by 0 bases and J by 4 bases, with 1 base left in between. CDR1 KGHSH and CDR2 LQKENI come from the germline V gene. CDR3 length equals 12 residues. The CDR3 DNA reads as TGTGCCAGCTCACCACCGAATCAGCCCCAGCATTTT. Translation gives CASSPPNQPQHF.

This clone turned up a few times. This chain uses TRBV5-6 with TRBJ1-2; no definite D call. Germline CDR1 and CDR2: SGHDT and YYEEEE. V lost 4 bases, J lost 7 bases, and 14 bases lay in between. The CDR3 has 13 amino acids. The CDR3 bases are TGTGCCAGCAGCGAACCTCGGTCTTTTGGCTACACCTTC. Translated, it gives CASSEPRSFGYTF.

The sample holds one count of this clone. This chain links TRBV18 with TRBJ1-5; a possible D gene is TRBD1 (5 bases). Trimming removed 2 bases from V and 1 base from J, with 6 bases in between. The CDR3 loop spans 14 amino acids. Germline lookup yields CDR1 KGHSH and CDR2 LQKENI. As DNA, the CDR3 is TGTGCCAGCTCACCAGGGACCAGCAATCAGCCCCAGCATTTT. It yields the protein CASSPGTSNQPQHF.

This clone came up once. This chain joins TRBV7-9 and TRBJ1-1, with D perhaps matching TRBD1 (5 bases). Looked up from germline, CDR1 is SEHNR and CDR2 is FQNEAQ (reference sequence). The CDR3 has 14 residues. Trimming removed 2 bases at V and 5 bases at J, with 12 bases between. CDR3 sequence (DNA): TGTGCCAGCAGCTTAATAGGGGCTGAAACTGAAGCTTTCTTT. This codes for CASSLIGAETEAFF.

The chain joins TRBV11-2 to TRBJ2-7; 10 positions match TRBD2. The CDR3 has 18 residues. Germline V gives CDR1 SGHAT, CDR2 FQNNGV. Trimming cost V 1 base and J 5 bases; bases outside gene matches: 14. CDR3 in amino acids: CASSLVSSGRGGRDEQYF. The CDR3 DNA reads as TGTGCCAGCAGCTTAGTATCTAGCGGGAGAGGGGGGCGCGACGAGCAGTACTTC. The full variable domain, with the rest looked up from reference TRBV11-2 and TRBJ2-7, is EAGVAQSPRYKIIEKRQSVAFWCNPISGHATLYWYQQILGQGPKLLIQFQNNGVVDDSQLPKDRFSAERLKGVDSTLKIQPAKLEDSAVYLCASSLVSSGRGGRDEQYFGPGTRLTVT.